The entry below describes one T cell receptor beta chain. Its binding antigen is unknown. The input lacks base qualities; no much larger clone sits a single base away. The data were taken from a study of blood T cell repertoires in COVID-19 (dated by TCRdb to between 2020 and 2021). Turning to the overall study: Samples covering the acute and convalescent phases of COVID-19 were provided by collaborators in the United States, Italy and Spain. The prospective study material was composed of cDNA or gDNA derived from T cells, B-cell-depleted T cells, or PBMCs. Deeply sampled blood TCRbeta repertoires from subjects exposed to, actively infected with, or recovered from COVID-19 were included in the dataset. The repertoires were released in a freely available public database meant as a resource for research on the immune response to SARS-CoV-2. Samples came from the ongoing ImmuneRACE study (first 160 participants) plus 1,254 subjects from 6 global collaborators. The sample metadata nearly always contained a de-identified subject ID, COVID-19 status, age in years and sex. HLA class I and class II types, where available, came from metadata supplied by the sample provider rather than from assay-based typing.

The germline V end is reduced by 6 bases and the J end by 0 bases; junction bases left unmatched: 15. Looking up the germline V gene (reference sequence) yields CDR1 LNHDA and CDR2 SQIVND. The CDR3 runs 18 residues from the cysteine to the phenylalanine. Only CDR3 DNA remains: 54 bases, in frame from the first base. TCRbeta CDR3 regions were amplified from genomic DNA using the immunoSEQ Assay, a bias-controlled multiplex PCR. The authors' analysis ran thus. Within the assay, amplification of reference gene primers was used to estimate how many nucleated cells each sample contained. To quantify the absolute abundance of each unique TCRbeta CDR3 rearrangement, sequence reads were collapsed and filtered. For each sample, productive Simpson clonality was calculated by taking the square root of Simpson's diversity index across productive rearrangements. The table comes from immuneACCESS by way of TCRdb, which keeps in-frame sequences with V and J called. Part of the clones is missing from these tables; in studies checked, under half for an unresolved V gene and the rest for unknown reasons. V and J calls and clone size are those listed in that table; D and trimming were worked out from the DNA. The sample includes around 130,000 clones, with approximately 90% observed a single time. The ten largest clonotypes hold around 2.1% of the sample.

General findings and caveats noted by the study authors: Clinical and demographic metadata were provided uncurated, with the amount varying by source and participant.

The collaborating institutions used their own protocols to collect whole blood in K2EDTA tubes. For TCRbeta analysis, collaborators shipped samples in one of three forms: frozen whole blood, isolated PBMCs, or DNA extracted from either of those sample types. The sample consisted of peripheral blood. The clonotype was recovered from a woman between 50 and 59 years old with acute or convalescent COVID-19. The chain is assembled from TRBV19 and TRBJ2-5, with TRBD1 identical over 8 junction bases. At the DNA level, the sequence is TGTGCCAGTAGATTCCGGGCCGGGACAGGTCCGGACCAAGAGACCCAGTACTTC. Translated, it reads CASRFRAGTGPDQETQYF.